The entry that follows covers one T cell receptor beta chain sequence. Its antigen is still unknown. 60 Vbeta and 13 Jbeta primers were used in PCR. Some clones are missing from TCRdb's copy, which holds only in-frame ones; the method was immunoSEQ multiplex PCR. The sample is made up of 180,000 or so clones, and the top ten hold about 0.79% of it. The CDR3 spans 14 residues. Germline V lookup: CDR1 KGHSH, CDR2 LQKENI. The V gene lost 3 bases and the J gene lost 0 bases, with 7 bases spanning the gap. This sample stems from a study of cytomegalovirus exposure and HLA in healthy donors. General study results and limits: Data from an earlier analysis indicated that most TCR beta V segments were productive either about 87% or about 30% of the time. The majority of TCR sequences were rare, yet some public TCRs appeared in many donors. Later analysis demonstrated an association between a missense DCLRE1C variant and TCR beta V- and J-gene trimming. An analysis was carried out at a later point. It showed that HLA-associated TCR beta chains were more clonally expanded than equally common non-associated chains.

The TCR comes from a woman aged 18 to 35 in good health and CMV-seropositive. Sequenced sample: PBMCs. The V call is TRBV18, the J call TRBJ2-3, with no clear D. For the CDR3, the DNA is TGTGCCAGCTCACCGTTGGAGAGCACAGATACGCAGTATTTT. Amino acids: CASSPLESTDTQYF.